Presented here are 2 T cell receptor beta chains from one specimen sequenced in a study of cytomegalovirus exposure and HLA in healthy donors. The PCR ran on 60 Vbeta and 13 Jbeta primers. TCRdb keeps only in-frame clones here, not all; method: immunoSEQ multiplex PCR. In the table there are 60,000 or so clones, approximately 80% of which are singletons. What was sequenced was PBMCs. The receptors here all came from a middle-aged woman in good health and CMV-seropositive.

V gene TRBV4-1 combines with J gene TRBJ1-2; D remains ambiguous. This CDR3 region has 14 residues. Germline V gene lookup returns CDR1 MGHRA and CDR2 YSYEKL. The germline V and J ends were trimmed by 0 bases and 5 bases, with 10 bases remaining between them. The CDR3 region is CASSQDIQTYGYTF. The DNA for the CDR3 is TGCGCCAGCAGCCAAGATATACAGACGTATGGCTACACCTTC.

V gene TRBV29-1 combines with J gene TRBJ2-3; 10 bases fit TRBD2. CDR1 is SQVTM, CDR2 ANQGSEA, per germline. J gave up 1 base and V 1 base, and 8 bases lay outside the gene matches. The CDR3 is 17 amino acids. The DNA of the CDR3 is TGCAGCGTTGAAGGAGAGCGGGGGGGGCGAGGCACAGATACGCAGTATTTT. Translating gives CSVEGERGGRGTDTQYF.